There are a few counts of the clone carrying this T cell receptor (beta chain). What it recognizes is unknown. This entry belongs to a study of identical twins. Study-level points and caveats: Twin pairs had excess sharing that was weaker in beta out-of-frame sequences.

Trimming pared 7 bases from V and 0 bases from J, leaving 10 bases between. Per the germline V gene, CDR1 is SQVTM and CDR2 is ANQGSEA. The CDR3 has 14 amino acids. TCRdb redid the calling of the 5' RACE reads with MiXCR, one entry per CDR3 protein. This sample has about 690,000 distinct CDR3 sequences; less than 7% occur once, and the top ten carry roughly 2%. The clonotype comes from a man between 18 and 29 years old in good health. The chain employs TRBV29-1 and TRBJ2-6; D unresolved. The sample comprised naive T cells sorted from blood. The CDR3 loop reads CSAVINSGANVLTF. The CDR3 DNA sequence: TGCAGCGCCGTAATTAACTCTGGGGCCAACGTCCTGACTTTC.